This T cell receptor beta chain was sequenced during a study of blood T cell repertoires in COVID-19 (dated by TCRdb to about 2020). Background for the entire study: Collaborator samples came from the United States, Italy and Spain and covered acute and convalescent phases of COVID-19. Samples were obtained from the ongoing ImmuneRACE study (first 160 participants) and from 1,254 subjects provided by 6 global collaborators. The repertoires were made available in a free public database intended to serve as a resource for research on the immune response to SARS-CoV-2. The dataset comprised deeply sampled blood TCRbeta repertoires from subjects exposed to, actively infected with, or recovered from COVID-19. HLA class I and class II types, where available, came from metadata supplied by the sample provider rather than from assay-based typing. A de-identified subject ID, COVID-19 status, age in years and sex were almost always included in the sample metadata. The prospective study material was composed of cDNA or gDNA derived from T cells, B-cell-depleted T cells, or PBMCs.

In this sample, this clone turned up once. Its recognized antigen is unknown. No base qualities exist here, and no much larger clone lies one base off it. The germline V gene supplies CDR1 SGHDN and CDR2 FVKESK. Measured from the cysteine to the phenylalanine, the CDR3 is 16 residues long. Only the CDR3 region is kept as DNA, spanning 48 bases read in frame from base 1. Trimming takes 3 bases from V and 9 bases from J, and the germline ends sit 23 bases apart. The collaborating institutions used their own protocols to collect whole blood in K2EDTA tubes. For TCRbeta analysis, collaborators shipped samples as frozen whole blood, isolated PBMCs, or DNA extracted from either of those sample types. TCRbeta CDR3 regions were amplified from genomic DNA by means of the immunoSEQ Assay, a bias-controlled multiplex PCR. Per the source publication's procedure: Within the assay, amplification of reference gene primers was used to estimate how many nucleated cells each sample contained. To quantify the absolute abundance of each unique TCRbeta CDR3 rearrangement, sequence reads were collapsed and filtered. Productive Simpson clonality was computed per sample as the square root of Simpson's diversity index over productive rearrangements. The source is immuneACCESS, and TCRdb retained only in-frame sequences with V and J called. Part of the clones is not carried over; for the studies checked, unresolved V genes explain less than half of this, and the remainder is unexplained. The DNA was the basis for D and trimming; V, J and clone size are from that table. The sample has roughly 86,000 clones on record, around four fifths of them singletons. 3.4% of the sample rests with the top ten.

Overall study results and their limits: How much clinical and demographic metadata was included differed by source and by participant, and the metadata was provided uncurated.

Sequenced: peripheral blood. Recombination connected TRBV14 to TRBJ2-5; TRBD2 is perhaps the D gene, given 5 matching bases. This sequence originates from a man aged 45-60 years with acute or convalescent COVID-19. The nucleotide sequence is TGTGCCAGCAGCCAGGTCCGGGAATGGGCCATCGGGCCCCAGTACTTC. It codes for CASSQVREWAIGPQYF.